This note documents a single T cell receptor (beta chain) sequence. This clonotype has a count of ten or more. The clone's antigen remains unknown. No clone much larger than this one lies a single base away; base qualities are absent. Libraries were built with RT-PCR. The sequencer was a NextSeq 550. Clones were called with MiXCR by TCRdb after fastp trimmed the public reads at Q25, and only in-frame beta chains were retained. Merged by CDR3 protein, the rows form single entries marked with the most common genes and DNA. The sample table contains 87,000 or so distinct CDR3 sequences; only one count was recorded for roughly 5.1% of them. The biggest ten clones account for 2.6% of the sample. The sample comes from a study of patients and donors after allogeneic stem cell transplantation (dated by TCRdb to the early 2020s). The CDR3 runs 15 amino acids, cysteine and phenylalanine included. Just the 45-base CDR3 DNA is kept, in frame starting at base 1. Cut back by 7 bases and 3 bases, the V and J ends lie 16 bases apart.

The TCR was taken from a human donor who was either an allogeneic HSCT recipient or a stem cell or donor lymphocyte infusion donor (not recorded which). It is not recorded whose cells these are; they may come from a transplant donor. The sequence joins TRBV12-3 or TRBV12-4 to TRBJ2-1; no D segment can be confidently identified. Material: blood, either unsorted or a sorted T cell fraction (not recorded which). The sequenced DNA is TGTGCCAGCACCCCCAGCATTAGGGACTACAATGAGCAGTTCTTC. It encodes CASTPSIRDYNEQFF.